A single sample gave rise to the 10 T cell receptor beta chains below, sequenced in a study of Graves' ophthalmopathy and Graves' hyperthyroidism. Beta-chain TCR CDR3 regions were amplified from RNA transcripts. An opening RT-PCR round employed HTBI primers and preceded a second-round multiplex PCR. TCRdb reprocessed the multiplex PCR reads via MiXCR and lists one record per CDR3 protein. Among 560,000 or so distinct CDR3 sequences, about 40% were seen once, and the ten largest hold approximately 4.1%. Input material: peripheral blood or thyroid tissue (not recorded which). These receptors all stem from an adult man with Graves' hyperthyroidism.

This chain uses TRBV4-1 with TRBJ1-6; D not resolved. Trimming left V 6 bases short and J 0 bases short, with 12 bases between. Per germline, CDR1 MGHRA and CDR2 YSYEKL. This CDR3 is 16 amino acids long. The CDR3 sequence: CASRATLSSYNSPLHF. CDR3 DNA sequence: TGCGCCAGCAGGGCGACTCTTAGCTCCTATAATTCACCCCTCCACTTT.

This clonotype was seen only a few times. The CDR3 coding sequence is TGTGCCATCAAACAGGGTAACGACAATGAGCAGTTCTTC. This sequence encodes CAIKQGNDNEQFF. The chain uses TRBV10-3 and TRBJ2-1; TRBD1 might be the D (6 bases). Germline V lookup: CDR1 ENHRY, CDR2 SYGVKD. Trimming removed 7 bases from V and 5 bases from J, with 12 bases in between. The CDR3 sequence is 13 residues long.

As to this clonotype: A read error may explain this, as a much larger clone is one base away. The rearrangement joins TRBV12-3 or TRBV12-4 to TRBJ1-6; 7 positions agree with TRBD1. The trim removed 2 bases at V and 9 bases at J, leaving 7 bases unmatched. The CDR3 has 15 residues. The DNA for the CDR3 is TGTGCCAGCAGTTTAACAGGGGATACAAGTTCACCCCTCCACTTT. Amino acid sequence: CASSLTGDTSSPLHF.

In its sample, this clonotype was seen many times. The chain recombines TRBV2 with TRBJ2-2, with TRBD1 matching 12 bases. Germline CDR1 reads SNHLY; CDR2 reads FYNNEI. The V gene end was trimmed by 7 bases and the J gene end by 4 bases; junction bases not matched to a gene: 10. The CDR3 runs to 17 residues. The CDR3 loop reads CASKYGTGGDSTGELFF. In nucleotides, the CDR3 is TGTGCCAGCAAGTACGGGACAGGGGGCGACAGCACCGGGGAGCTGTTTTTT.

A remark on this clonotype: This sequence may be a read error, since a much larger clone differs from it by one base. The V call is TRBV6-1, the J call TRBJ2-2; a possible D gene is TRBD2 (5 bases). CDR1 MNHNS and CDR2 SASEGT come from the germline V gene. The CDR3 has 12 amino acids. Here the CDR3 reads CASRVHTGELSF. CDR3 sequence (DNA): TGTGCCAGCAGAGTGCACACCGGGGAGCTGTCTTTT.

Comment on this clonotype: A read error may explain this, as a much larger clone is one base away. V usage is TRBV20-1 and J usage is TRBJ1-5, with a tentative D call TRBD1 (6 bases). Germline V gives CDR1 DFQATT, CDR2 SNEGSKA (reference sequence). The CDR3 totals 14 residues. The CDR3 region is CSAITGTSNQPPHF. The CDR3 bases are TGCAGTGCAATCACAGGGACTAGCAATCAGCCCCCGCATTTT.

This clonotype occurred a few times. The rearrangement joins TRBV6-5 to TRBJ2-2, with D perhaps given as TRBD1 or TRBD2 (6 bases each). The CDR3 runs 16 residues. V gave up 5 bases and J gave up 4 bases, with 17 bases separating them. Germline CDR1 is MNHEY and CDR2 is SVGAGI. CDR3 sequence: CASSQRGLGGTGELFF. CDR3 in DNA: TGTGCCAGCAGTCAACGGGGGCTAGGGGGCACCGGGGAGCTGTTTTTT.

There are a few counts of this clonotype. This rearrangement joins TRBV10-3 to TRBJ2-2; a weak D match, TRBD2 (6 bases). The V end lost 3 bases, the J end lost 6 bases, and 14 bases lay between the germline ends. Germline CDR1 ENHRY, CDR2 SYGVKD. The CDR3 is 15 amino acids. CDR3 coding DNA: TGTGCCATCAGTGATTCGGCGGGAAGGGCCGGGGAGCTGTTTTTT. It codes for CAISDSAGRAGELFF.

This clonotype was picked up a small number of times. The chain recombines TRBV13 with TRBJ1-3; weak D call: TRBD1 (5 bases). The CDR3 consists of 15 residues. V was shortened by 1 base and J by 2 bases, with 9 bases between the two germline ends. Germline CDR1 PRHDT, CDR2 FYEKMQ (reference sequence). CDR3 in DNA: TGTGCCAGCAGCTTAGCGGGGACTCCTGGAAACACCATATATTTT. This gives the protein CASSLAGTPGNTIYF.

As concerns this clonotype: This may arise from a read error, as a much more abundant clone is one base away. The chain combines TRBV9 with TRBJ2-5; 8 bases agree with TRBD2. The V and J ends lost 0 bases and 2 bases, in that order; junction bases with no gene match: 3. Germline V gene lookup returns CDR1 SGDLS and CDR2 YYNGEE. The CDR3 totals 15 residues. The CDR3 loop is CASSVGGRTQETQYF. The CDR3 DNA follows: TGTGCCAGCAGCGTAGGCGGGAGGACACAAGAGACCCAGTACTTC.